Listed below are T cell receptor beta chains from one sample, sequenced in a study of cytomegalovirus exposure and HLA in healthy donors. TCRdb's copy holds only in-frame clones and misses some; the assay was immunoSEQ multiplex PCR. Among roughly 140,000 clones listed, 68% were seen once. Sequenced sample: PBMCs. Receptor source: a man aged 60-69 years in good health and CMV-seronegative. Both conserved end residues are part of each CDR3. D genes are given only for firm matches. Size tells how often a clone was seen (once, few, many) or the class of an expanded clone, and some rows leave it out.

TRBV7-9	TRBD2	NA	TRBJ2-2	CATRGLAGPSANTGELFF	TGTGCCACCAGGGGACTAGCGGGACCTTCCGCGAACACCGGGGAGCTGTTTTTT
TRBV9	NA	NA	TRBJ2-1	CASSDNPWPYNEQFF	TGTGCCAGCAGCGATAACCCCTGGCCCTACAATGAGCAGTTCTTC
TRBV14	NA	NA	TRBJ1-4	CASSQAQGLSNEKLFF	TGTGCCAGCAGCCAAGCACAGGGACTAAGTAATGAAAAACTGTTTTTT
TRBV9	NA	NA	TRBJ1-2	CASSVGHGNYGYTF	TGTGCCAGCAGCGTAGGACACGGAAACTATGGCTACACCTTC
TRBV4-3	TRBD2	NA	TRBJ2-3	CASSQEASGTTDTQYF	TGCGCCAGCAGCCAAGAGGCTAGCGGGACCACAGATACGCAGTATTTT
TRBV4-3	NA	NA	TRBJ1-4	CASSQGGAQVNEKLFF	TGCGCCAGCAGCCAGGGAGGGGCGCAGGTTAATGAAAAACTGTTTTTT
TRBV5-1	NA	NA	TRBJ1-4	CASSLSGGNEKLFF	TGCGCCAGCAGCTTGTCGGGGGGTAATGAAAAACTGTTTTTT
TRBV4-1	NA	NA	TRBJ2-1	CASREDRLGYNEQFF	TGCGCCAGCAGGGAAGACAGACTTGGCTACAATGAGCAGTTCTTC
TRBV19	TRBD1	NA	TRBJ2-2	CASKGDRGRAGELFF	TGTGCCAGTAAGGGGGACAGGGGGCGAGCCGGGGAGCTGTTTTTT
TRBV6-1	TRBD1	once	TRBJ2-7	CASSEWDRASEQYF	TGTGCCAGCAGTGAATGGGACAGAGCTTCCGAGCAGTACTTC
TRBV19	NA	NA	TRBJ2-1	CASSIDPSSYNEQFF	TGTGCCAGTAGTATAGACCCGAGCTCCTACAATGAGCAGTTCTTC
TRBV25-1	TRBD2	NA	TRBJ2-5	CASSPFSSGRQETQYF	TGTGCCAGCAGTCCTTTCTCTAGCGGGAGGCAAGAGACCCAGTACTTC
TRBV7-6	TRBD1	NA	TRBJ2-3	CAVRDRGTDTQYF	TGTGCCGTCCGGGACAGGGGCACAGATACGCAGTATTTT
TRBV10-3	TRBD1	few	TRBJ2-2	CAIRRQGDTGELFF	TGTGCCATCCGAAGACAGGGTGACACCGGGGAGCTGTTTTTT